The present T cell receptor (beta chain) was sequenced within a study of control samples from healthy donors and cancer patients. Method: immunoSEQ multiplex PCR; TCRdb's copy keeps in-frame clones and lacks some. The sample lists 100,000 or so clones; about 88% were seen once. Germline CDR1 SGDLS, CDR2 YYNGEE. Trimming removed 0 bases from V and 8 bases from J, with 15 bases in between. The CDR3 loop spans 15 amino acids. Source material: blood. The source is a woman aged 50 to 60 in good health. The rearrangement joins TRBV9 to TRBJ2-1; perhaps TRBD1 as D (6 bases). CDR3 residues: CASSVEDLPGDEQFF. CDR3 in DNA: TGTGCCAGCAGCGTAGAGGACTTACCAGGGGATGAGCAGTTCTTC.